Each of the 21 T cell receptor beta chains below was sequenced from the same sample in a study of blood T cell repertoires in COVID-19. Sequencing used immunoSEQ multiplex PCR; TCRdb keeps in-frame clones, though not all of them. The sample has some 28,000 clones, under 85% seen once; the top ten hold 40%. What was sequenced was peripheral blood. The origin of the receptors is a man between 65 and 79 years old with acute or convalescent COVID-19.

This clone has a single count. CDR3 in amino acids: CASSERGDRYEQYF. In DNA, the CDR3 is TGTGCCAGCAGTGAACGGGGGGATCGCTACGAGCAGTACTTC. The chain couples TRBV6-1 to TRBJ2-7, with TRBD2 matching 7 bases. Germline V gene lookup returns CDR1 MNHNS and CDR2 SASEGT. This CDR3 has 14 residues. The V segment lost 2 bases and the J segment 3 bases; nucleotides outside the gene matches: 4.

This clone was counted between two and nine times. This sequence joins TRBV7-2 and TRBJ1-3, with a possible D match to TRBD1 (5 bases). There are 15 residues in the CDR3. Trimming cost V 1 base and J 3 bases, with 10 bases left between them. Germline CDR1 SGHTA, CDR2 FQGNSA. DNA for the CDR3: TGTGCCAGCAGCTTAGGGGGGGTTAGTGGAAACACCATATATTTT. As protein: CASSLGGVSGNTIYF.

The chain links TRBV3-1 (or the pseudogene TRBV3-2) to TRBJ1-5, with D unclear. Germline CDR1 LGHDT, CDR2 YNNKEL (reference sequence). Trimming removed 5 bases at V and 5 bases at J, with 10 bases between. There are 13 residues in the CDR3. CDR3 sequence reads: CASSSSEDQPQHF. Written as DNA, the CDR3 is TGTGCCAGCAGCTCATCAGAGGATCAGCCCCAGCATTTT.

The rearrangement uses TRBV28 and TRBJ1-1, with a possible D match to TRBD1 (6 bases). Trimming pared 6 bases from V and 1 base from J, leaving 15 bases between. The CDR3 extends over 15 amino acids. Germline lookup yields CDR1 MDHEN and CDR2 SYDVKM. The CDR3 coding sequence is TGTGCCAGCAGCCTGTCGGTGACAGGGAACACTGAAGCTTTCTTT. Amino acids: CASSLSVTGNTEAFF.

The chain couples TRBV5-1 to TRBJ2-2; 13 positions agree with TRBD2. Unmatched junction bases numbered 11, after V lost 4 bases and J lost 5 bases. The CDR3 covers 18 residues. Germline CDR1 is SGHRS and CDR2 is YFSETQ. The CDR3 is CASSTKRLAGGSTGELFF. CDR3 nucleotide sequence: TGCGCCAGCAGCACGAAACGACTAGCGGGGGGTAGTACCGGGGAGCTGTTTTTT. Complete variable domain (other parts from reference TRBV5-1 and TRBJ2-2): KAGVTQTPRYLIKTRGQQVTLSCSPISGHRSVSWYQQTPGQGLQFLFEYFSETQRNKGNFPGRFSGRQFSNSRSEMNVSTLELGDSALYLCASSTKRLAGGSTGELFFGEGSRLTVL.

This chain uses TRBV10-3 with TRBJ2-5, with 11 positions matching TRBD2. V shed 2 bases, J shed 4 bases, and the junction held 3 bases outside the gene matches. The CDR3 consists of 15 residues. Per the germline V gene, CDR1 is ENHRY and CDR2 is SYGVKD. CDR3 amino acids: CAISETGLAGETQYF. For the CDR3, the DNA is TGTGCCATCAGTGAGACCGGACTAGCGGGAGAGACCCAGTACTTC.

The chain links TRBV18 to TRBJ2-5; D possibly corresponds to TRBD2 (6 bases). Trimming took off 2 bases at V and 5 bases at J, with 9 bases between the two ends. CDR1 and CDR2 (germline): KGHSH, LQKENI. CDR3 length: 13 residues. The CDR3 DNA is TGTGCCAGCTCACCAGTAGGAGGGGAGACCCAGTACTTC. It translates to CASSPVGGETQYF. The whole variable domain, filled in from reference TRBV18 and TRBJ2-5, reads NAGVMQNPRHLVRRRGQEARLRCSPMKGHSHVYWYRQLPEEGLKFMVYLQKENIIDESGMPKERFSAEFPKEGPSILRIQQVVRGDSAAYFCASSPVGGETQYFGPGTRLLVL.

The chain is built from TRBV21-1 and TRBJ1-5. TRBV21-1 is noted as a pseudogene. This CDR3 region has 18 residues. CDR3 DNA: TGTGCCAGCAGCACGCCCAGATATCCGGGGAGTAGCAATCAGCCCCAGCATTTT. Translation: CASSTPRYPGSSNQPQHF.

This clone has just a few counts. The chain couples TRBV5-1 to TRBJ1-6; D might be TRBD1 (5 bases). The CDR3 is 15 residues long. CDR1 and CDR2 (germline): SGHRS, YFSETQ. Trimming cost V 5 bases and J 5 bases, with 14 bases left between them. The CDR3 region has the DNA TGCGCCAGCAGAAGGATGACAGTTGATAATTCACCCCTCCACTTT. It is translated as CASRRMTVDNSPLHF.

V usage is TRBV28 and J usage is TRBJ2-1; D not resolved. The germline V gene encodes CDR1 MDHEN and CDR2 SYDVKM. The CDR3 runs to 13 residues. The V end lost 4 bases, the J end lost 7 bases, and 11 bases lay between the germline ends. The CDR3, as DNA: TGTGCCAGCAGTTCGGCCGCCGGGAATGAGCAGTTCTTC. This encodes CASSSAAGNEQFF.

The CDR3 region is CASSSGTGASTEAFF. The CDR3 region has the DNA TGTGCCAGCAGCTCGGGGACAGGGGCGAGCACTGAAGCTTTCTTT. This chain connects TRBV5-6 to TRBJ1-1, with 10 bases aligning to TRBD1. After removal of 3 bases from V and 4 bases from J, the junction contained 6 bases not matched to a gene. The germline gives CDR1 SGHDT, CDR2 YYEEEE. The CDR3 loop spans 15 amino acids.

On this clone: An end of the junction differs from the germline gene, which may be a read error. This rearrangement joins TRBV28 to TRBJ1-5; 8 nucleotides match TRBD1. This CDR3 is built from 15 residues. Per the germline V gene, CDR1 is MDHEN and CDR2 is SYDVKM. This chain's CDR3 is CASSWGRGPNQPQHF. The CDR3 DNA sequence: TGTGCCAGCAGTTGGGGCAGGGGGCCTAATCAGCCCCAACATTTT.

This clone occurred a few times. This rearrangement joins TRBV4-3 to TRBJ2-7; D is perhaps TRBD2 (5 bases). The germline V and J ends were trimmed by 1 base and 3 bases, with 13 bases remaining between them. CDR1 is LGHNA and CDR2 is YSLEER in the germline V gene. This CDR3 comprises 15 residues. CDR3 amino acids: CASSQVAARDYEQYF. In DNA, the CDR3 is TGCGCCAGCAGCCAAGTCGCCGCGAGGGACTACGAGCAGTACTTC.

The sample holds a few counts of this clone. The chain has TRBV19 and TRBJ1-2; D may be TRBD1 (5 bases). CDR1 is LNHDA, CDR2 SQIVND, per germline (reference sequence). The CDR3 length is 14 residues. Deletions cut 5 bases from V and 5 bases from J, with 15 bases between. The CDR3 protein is CASSRAGTEYGYTF. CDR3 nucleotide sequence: TGTGCCAGTAGTCGGGCCGGGACTGAATATGGCTACACCTTC.

As DNA, the CDR3 is TGTGCCAGCAGTTACGCTCAGGGTAGAGAGACCCAGTACTTC. Its protein is CASSYAQGRETQYF. V and J are TRBV6-5 and TRBJ2-5; D possibly corresponds to TRBD1 (5 bases). Germline CDR1 MNHEY, CDR2 SVGAGI. V was clipped by 2 bases and J by 4 bases, with 11 bases between them. The CDR3 has 14 amino acids.

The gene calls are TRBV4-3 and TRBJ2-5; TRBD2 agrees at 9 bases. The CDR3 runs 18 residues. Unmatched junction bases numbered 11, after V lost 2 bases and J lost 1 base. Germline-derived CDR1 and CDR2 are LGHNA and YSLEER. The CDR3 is CASSQKRSAGGGQETQYF. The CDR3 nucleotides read TGCGCCAGCAGCCAAAAGCGGTCAGCGGGAGGTGGCCAAGAGACCCAGTACTTC.

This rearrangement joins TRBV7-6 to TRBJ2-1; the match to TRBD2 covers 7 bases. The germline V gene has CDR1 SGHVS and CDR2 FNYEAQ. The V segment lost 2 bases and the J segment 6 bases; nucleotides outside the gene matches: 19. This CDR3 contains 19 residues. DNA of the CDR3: TGTGCCAGCAGCTTAAAAGGGAACGTACTAGCGAGCCGTCCCAATGAGCAGTTCTTC. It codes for CASSLKGNVLASRPNEQFF.

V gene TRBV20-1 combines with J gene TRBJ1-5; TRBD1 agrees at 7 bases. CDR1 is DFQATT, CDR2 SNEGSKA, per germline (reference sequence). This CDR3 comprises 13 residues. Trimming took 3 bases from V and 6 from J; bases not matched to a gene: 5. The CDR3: CSASGQGGQPQHF. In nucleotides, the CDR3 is TGCAGTGCTAGTGGGCAGGGGGGTCAGCCCCAGCATTTT.

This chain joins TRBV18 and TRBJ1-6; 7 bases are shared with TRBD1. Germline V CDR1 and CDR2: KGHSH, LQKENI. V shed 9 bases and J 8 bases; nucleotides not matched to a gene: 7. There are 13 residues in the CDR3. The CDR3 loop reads CASRPGGYSPLHF. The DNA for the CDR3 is TGTGCCAGTAGACCAGGGGGATATTCACCCCTCCACTTT.

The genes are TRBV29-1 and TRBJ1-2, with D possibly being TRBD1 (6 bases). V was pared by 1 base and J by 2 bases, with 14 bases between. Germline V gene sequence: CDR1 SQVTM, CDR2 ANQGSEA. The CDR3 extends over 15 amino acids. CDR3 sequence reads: CSVEVRGGGNYGYTF. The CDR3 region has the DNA TGCAGCGTTGAAGTAAGGGGGGGAGGCAACTATGGCTACACCTTC.

The CDR3 coding sequence is TGCGCCAGCAGCCAAGTTTCCGGGAGTAAAAATGAGCAGTTCTTC. Translated, it gives CASSQVSGSKNEQFF. This chain joins TRBV4-1 and TRBJ2-1, with a tentative D call TRBD2 (6 bases). Germline V gives CDR1 MGHRA, CDR2 YSYEKL. This CDR3 is 15 amino acids long. V lost 1 base and J 7 bases, leaving 14 bases between the germline ends.